This T cell receptor (beta chain) was identified during a study of monozygotic twins with inflammatory bowel disease. Study outcomes and limitations: Limited power may explain why concordant and discordant twins showed no difference in repertoire similarity.

The length of the CDR3 is 15 residues. CDR1 and CDR2 from the germline V gene are SGHVS and FNYEAQ. Total RNA from whole blood was isolated with no T cell sorting. Concerning this clonotype: The antigen is unknown.

cDNA synthesis was performed in eight separate reactions for each sample. TCRdb processed the 5' RACE reads again and assigns one entry to each CDR3 protein, with no DNA. Its table lists about 300,000 distinct CDR3 sequences. The TCR sequence derives from a human donor with ulcerative colitis or Crohn's disease, or a healthy co-twin of an affected twin (not recorded which). The chain has TRBV7-6 and TRBJ1-5; TCRdb reports TRBD1, a call that lacks DNA to check it against. The specimen was blood. The CDR3 spells CASSPRAGVNQPQHF.